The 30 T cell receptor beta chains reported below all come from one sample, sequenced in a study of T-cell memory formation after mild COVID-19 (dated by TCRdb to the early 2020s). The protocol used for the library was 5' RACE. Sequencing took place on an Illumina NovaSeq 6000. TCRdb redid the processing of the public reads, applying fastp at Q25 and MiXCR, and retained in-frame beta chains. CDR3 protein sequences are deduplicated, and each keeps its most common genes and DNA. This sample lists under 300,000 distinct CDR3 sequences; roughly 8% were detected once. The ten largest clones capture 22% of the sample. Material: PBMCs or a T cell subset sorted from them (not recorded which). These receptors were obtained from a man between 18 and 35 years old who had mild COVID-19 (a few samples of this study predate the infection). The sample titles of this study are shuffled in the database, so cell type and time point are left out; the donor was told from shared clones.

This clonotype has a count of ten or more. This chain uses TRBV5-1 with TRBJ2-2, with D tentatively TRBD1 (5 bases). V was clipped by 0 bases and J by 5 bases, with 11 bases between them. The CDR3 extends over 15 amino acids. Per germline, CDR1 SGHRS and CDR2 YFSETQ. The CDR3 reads CASSLAPPGTGELFF. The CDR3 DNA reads TGCGCCAGCAGCTTGGCCCCGCCAGGGACCGGGGAGCTGTTTTTT.

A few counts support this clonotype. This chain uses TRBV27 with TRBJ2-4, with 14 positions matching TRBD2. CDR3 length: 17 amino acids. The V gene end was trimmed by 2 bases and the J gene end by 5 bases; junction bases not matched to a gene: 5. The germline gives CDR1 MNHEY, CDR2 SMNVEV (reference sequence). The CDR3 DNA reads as TGTGCCAGCAGTTTACACGGACTAGCGGGGGGACAAAACATTCAGTACTTC. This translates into CASSLHGLAGGQNIQYF.

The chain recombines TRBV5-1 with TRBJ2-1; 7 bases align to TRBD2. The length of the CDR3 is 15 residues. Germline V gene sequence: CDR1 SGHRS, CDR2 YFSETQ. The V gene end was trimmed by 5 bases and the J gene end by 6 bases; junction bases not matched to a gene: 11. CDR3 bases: TGCGCCAGCAGGTCCGGGACTAACTTAGGCAATGAGCAGTTCTTC. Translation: CASRSGTNLGNEQFF.

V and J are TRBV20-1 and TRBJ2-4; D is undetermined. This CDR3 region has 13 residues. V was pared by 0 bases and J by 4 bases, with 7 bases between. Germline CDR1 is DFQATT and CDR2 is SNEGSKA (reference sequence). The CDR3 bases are TGCAGTGCTAGAGATCTGCCTAAAAACATTCAGTACTTC. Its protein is CSARDLPKNIQYF.

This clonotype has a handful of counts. The DNA of the CDR3 is TGCGCCAGCAGCTTTAAGGGCAGCGGAGAGACCCAGTACTTC. Translated, it gives CASSFKGSGETQYF. The rearrangement uses TRBV5-1 and TRBJ2-5; D is perhaps TRBD2 (5 bases). The germline V and J ends were trimmed by 2 bases and 4 bases, with 12 bases remaining between them. There are 14 residues in the CDR3. Looked up from germline, CDR1 is SGHRS and CDR2 is YFSETQ.

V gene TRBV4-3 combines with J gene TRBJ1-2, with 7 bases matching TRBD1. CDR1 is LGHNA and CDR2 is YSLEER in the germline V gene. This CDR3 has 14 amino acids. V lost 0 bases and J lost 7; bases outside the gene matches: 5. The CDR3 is CASSQDRDRGGYTF. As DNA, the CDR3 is TGCGCCAGCAGCCAAGACCGGGACAGAGGTGGCTACACCTTC.

Here the CDR3 DNA reads TGTGCCAGCAGTCACCCGGGAGGGGGCAATCAGCCCCAGCATTTT. It codes for CASSHPGGGNQPQHF. The V call is TRBV6-2 or TRBV6-3, the J call TRBJ1-5, with D possibly matching TRBD1 (5 bases). The CDR3 has 15 residues. Germline loops: CDR1 MNHEY, CDR2 SVGEGT. Trimming cost V 5 bases and J 2 bases, with 13 bases left between them.

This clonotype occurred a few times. The CDR3 region has the DNA TGCGCCAGCAGCCAAGATCCGGGGGGGAGACCTGGAAACACCATATATTTT. Protein: CASSQDPGGRPGNTIYF. This chain connects TRBV4-3 to TRBJ1-3; maybe TRBD1 (5 bases). The CDR3 length is 17 residues. Trimming stripped 0 bases from V and 2 bases from J, with 14 bases between. The germline V gene has CDR1 LGHNA and CDR2 YSLEER.

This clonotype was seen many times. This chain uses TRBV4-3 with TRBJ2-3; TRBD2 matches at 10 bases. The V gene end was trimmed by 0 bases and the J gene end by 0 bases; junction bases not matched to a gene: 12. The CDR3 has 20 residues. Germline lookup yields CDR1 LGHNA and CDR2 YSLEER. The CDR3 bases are TGCGCCAGCAGCCAAGACCCGTGGCTAGCGGGGGACACTAGCACAGATACGCAGTATTTT. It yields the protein CASSQDPWLAGDTSTDTQYF.

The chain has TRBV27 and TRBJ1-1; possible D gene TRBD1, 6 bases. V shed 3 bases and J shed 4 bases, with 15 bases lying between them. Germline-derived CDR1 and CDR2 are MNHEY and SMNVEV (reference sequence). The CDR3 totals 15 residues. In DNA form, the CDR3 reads TGTGCCAGCAGTTTTATGGGGGCCGGGGGCACTGAAGCTTTCTTT. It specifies CASSFMGAGGTEAFF.

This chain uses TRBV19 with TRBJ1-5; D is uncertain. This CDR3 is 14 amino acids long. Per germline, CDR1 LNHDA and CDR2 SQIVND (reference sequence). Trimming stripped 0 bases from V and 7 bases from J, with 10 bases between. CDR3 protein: CASSIDPGGQPQHF. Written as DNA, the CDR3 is TGTGCCAGTAGTATAGATCCTGGCGGACAGCCCCAGCATTTT. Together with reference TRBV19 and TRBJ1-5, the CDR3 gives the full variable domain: DGGITQSPKYLFRKEGQNVTLSCEQNLNHDAMYWYRQDPGQGLRLIYYSQIVNDFQKGDIAEGYSVSREKKESFPLTVTSAQKNPTAFYLCASSIDPGGQPQHFGDGTRLSIL.

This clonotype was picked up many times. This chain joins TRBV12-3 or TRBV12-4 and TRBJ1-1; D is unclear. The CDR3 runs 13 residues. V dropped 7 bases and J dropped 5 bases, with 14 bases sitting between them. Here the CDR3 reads CASTLLRETEAFF. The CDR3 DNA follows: TGTGCCAGCACGCTCCTCCGGGAGACTGAAGCTTTCTTT.

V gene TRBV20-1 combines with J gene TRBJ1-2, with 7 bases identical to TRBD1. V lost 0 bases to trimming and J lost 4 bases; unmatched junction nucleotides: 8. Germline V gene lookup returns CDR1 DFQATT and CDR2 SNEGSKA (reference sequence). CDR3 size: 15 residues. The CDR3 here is CSARDLRGWGYGYTF. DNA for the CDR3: TGCAGTGCTAGAGACCTCAGGGGGTGGGGCTATGGCTACACCTTC.

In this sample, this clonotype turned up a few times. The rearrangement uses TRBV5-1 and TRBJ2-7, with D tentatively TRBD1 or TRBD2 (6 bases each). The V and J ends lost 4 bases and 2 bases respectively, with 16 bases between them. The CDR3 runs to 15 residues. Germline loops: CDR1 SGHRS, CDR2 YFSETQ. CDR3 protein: CASSPSAGGAYEQYF. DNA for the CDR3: TGCGCCAGCAGCCCTTCAGCCGGGGGCGCCTACGAGCAGTACTTC.

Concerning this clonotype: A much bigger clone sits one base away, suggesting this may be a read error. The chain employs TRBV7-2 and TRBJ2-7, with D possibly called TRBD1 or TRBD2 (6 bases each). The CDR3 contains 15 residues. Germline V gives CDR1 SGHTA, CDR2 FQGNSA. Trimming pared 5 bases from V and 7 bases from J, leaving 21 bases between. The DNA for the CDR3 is TGTGCCAGCAGCCACCATCGTGGGGGGCGATGGGAGCAGTACTTC. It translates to CASSHHRGGRWEQYF.

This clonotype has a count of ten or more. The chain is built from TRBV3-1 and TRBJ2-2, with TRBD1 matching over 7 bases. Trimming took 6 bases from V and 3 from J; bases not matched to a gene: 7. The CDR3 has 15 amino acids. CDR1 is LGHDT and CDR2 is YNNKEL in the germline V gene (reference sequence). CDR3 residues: CASSPRDRYTGELFF. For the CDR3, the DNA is TGTGCCAGCAGTCCCCGGGACAGATACACCGGGGAGCTGTTTTTT.

CDR3 residues: CATRGAEWLAKNIQYF. The CDR3 DNA sequence: TGTGCCACTCGCGGGGCTGAATGGTTAGCCAAAAACATTCAGTACTTC. The J gene is TRBJ2-4, the V gene TRBV7-9, with a possible D match to TRBD2 (6 bases). The V gene lost 10 bases and the J gene lost 0 bases, with 19 bases spanning the gap. The CDR3 consists of 16 residues. The germline V gene encodes CDR1 SEHNR and CDR2 FQNEAQ (reference sequence).

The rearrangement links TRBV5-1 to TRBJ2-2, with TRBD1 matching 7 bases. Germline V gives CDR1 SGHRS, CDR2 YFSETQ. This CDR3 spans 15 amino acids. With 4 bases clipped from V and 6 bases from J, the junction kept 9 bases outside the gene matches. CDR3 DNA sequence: TGCGCCAGCAGCATGACAGGGTCTATGGCCGGGGAGCTGTTTTTT. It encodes CASSMTGSMAGELFF.

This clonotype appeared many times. DNA for the CDR3: TGCGCCGGTAACAGGGGGCCCAACACTGAAGCTTTCTTT. This gives the protein CAGNRGPNTEAFF. The chain employs TRBV10-2 and TRBJ1-1; 9 bases fit TRBD1. Germline assignment: CDR1 WSHSY and CDR2 SAAADI. There are 13 residues in the CDR3. Trimming removed 11 bases from V and 2 bases from J; junction bases left unmatched: 6.

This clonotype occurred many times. CDR3 sequence (DNA): TGTGCCAGCTGGCGGGGAGACACCGGGGAGCTGTTTTTT. Its translation is CASWRGDTGELFF. V and J are TRBV6-5 and TRBJ2-2; TRBD2 might be the D (6 bases). V lost 8 bases to trimming and J lost 3 bases, with 10 bases between them. The CDR3 has 13 amino acids. Per germline, CDR1 MNHEY and CDR2 SVGAGI.

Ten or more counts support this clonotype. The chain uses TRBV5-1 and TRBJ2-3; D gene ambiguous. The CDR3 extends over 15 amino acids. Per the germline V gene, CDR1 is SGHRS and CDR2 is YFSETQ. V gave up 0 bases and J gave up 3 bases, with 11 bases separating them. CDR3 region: CASSLEVDWTDTQYF. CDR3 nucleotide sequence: TGCGCCAGCAGCTTGGAGGTAGACTGGACAGATACGCAGTATTTT.

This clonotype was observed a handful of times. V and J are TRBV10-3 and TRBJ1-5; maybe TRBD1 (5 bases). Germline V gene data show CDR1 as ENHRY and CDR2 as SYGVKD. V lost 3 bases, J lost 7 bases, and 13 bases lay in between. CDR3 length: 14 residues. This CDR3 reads CAISERQWGQPQHF. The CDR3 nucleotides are TGTGCCATCAGTGAACGACAATGGGGCCAGCCCCAGCATTTT.

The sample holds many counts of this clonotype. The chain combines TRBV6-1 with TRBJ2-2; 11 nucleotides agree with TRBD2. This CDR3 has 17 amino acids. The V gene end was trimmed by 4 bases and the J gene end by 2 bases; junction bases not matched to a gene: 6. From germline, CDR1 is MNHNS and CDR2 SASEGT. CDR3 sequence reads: CASSALAGGLNTGELFF. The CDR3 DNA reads TGTGCCAGCAGTGCTCTAGCGGGGGGCCTAAACACCGGGGAGCTGTTTTTT.

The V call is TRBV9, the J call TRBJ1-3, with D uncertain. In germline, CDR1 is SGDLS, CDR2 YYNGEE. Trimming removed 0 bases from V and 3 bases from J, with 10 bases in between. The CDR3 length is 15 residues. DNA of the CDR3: TGTGCCAGCAGCGTAGCCGCCAGTCATGGAAACACCATATATTTT. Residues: CASSVAASHGNTIYF.

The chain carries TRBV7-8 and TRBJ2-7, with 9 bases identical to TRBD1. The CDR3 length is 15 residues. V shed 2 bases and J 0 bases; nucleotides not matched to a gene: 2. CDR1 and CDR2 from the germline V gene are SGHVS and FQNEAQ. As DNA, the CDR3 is TGTGCCAGCAGCTTACAGGACAGGGGCTCCTACGAGCAGTACTTC. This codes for CASSLQDRGSYEQYF.

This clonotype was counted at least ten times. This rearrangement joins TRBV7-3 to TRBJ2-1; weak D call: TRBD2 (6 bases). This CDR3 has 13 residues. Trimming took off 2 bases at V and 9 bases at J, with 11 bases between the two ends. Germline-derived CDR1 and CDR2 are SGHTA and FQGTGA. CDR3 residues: CASSLALGGEQFF. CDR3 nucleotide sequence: TGTGCCAGCAGCTTAGCGCTGGGAGGTGAGCAGTTCTTC.

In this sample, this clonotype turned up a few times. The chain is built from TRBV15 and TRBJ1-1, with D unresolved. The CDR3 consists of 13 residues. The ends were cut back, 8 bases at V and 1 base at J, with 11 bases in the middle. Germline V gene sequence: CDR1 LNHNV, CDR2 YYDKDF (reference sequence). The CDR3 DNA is TGTGCCACCGCCACCCAATCGAACACTGAAGCTTTCTTT. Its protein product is CATATQSNTEAFF.

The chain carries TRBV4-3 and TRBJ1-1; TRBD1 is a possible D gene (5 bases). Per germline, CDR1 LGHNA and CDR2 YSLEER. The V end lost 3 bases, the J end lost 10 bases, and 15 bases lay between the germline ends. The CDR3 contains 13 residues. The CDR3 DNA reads TGCGCCAGCAGCCACCTTAGTGGGGGGGGAGCTTTCTTT. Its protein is CASSHLSGGGAFF.

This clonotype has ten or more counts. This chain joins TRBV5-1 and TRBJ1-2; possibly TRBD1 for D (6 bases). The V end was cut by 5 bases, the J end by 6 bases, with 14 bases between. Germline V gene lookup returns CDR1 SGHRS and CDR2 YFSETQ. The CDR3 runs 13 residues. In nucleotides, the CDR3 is TGCGCCAGCAGTCTAGGGGGAACGGATGGCTACACCTTC. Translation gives CASSLGGTDGYTF. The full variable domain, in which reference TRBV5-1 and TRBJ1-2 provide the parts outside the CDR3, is KAGVTQTPRYLIKTRGQQVTLSCSPISGHRSVSWYQQTPGQGLQFLFEYFSETQRNKGNFPGRFSGRQFSNSRSEMNVSTLELGDSALYLCASSLGGTDGYTFGSGTRLTVV.

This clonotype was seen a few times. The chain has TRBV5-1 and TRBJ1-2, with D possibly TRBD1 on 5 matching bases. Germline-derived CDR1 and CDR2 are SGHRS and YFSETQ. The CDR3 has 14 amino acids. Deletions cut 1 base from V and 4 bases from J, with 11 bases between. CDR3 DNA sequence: TGCGCCAGCAGCTTGCAGGGCGAAGGCTATGGCTACACCTTC. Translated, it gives CASSLQGEGYGYTF.